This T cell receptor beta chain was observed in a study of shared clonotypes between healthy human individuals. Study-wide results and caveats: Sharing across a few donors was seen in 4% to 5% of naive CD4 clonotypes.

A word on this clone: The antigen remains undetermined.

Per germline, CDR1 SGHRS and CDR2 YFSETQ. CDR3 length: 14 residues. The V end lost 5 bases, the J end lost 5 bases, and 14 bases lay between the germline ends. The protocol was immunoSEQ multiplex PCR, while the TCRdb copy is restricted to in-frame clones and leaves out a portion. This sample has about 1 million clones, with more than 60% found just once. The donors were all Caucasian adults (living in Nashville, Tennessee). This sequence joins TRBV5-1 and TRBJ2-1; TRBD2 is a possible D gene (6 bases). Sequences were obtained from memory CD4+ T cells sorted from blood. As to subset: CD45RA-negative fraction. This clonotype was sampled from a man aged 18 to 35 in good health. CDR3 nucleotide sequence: TGCGCCAGCAGTTCTGAGCGGGCTAACAATGAGCAGTTCTTC. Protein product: CASSSERANNEQFF.